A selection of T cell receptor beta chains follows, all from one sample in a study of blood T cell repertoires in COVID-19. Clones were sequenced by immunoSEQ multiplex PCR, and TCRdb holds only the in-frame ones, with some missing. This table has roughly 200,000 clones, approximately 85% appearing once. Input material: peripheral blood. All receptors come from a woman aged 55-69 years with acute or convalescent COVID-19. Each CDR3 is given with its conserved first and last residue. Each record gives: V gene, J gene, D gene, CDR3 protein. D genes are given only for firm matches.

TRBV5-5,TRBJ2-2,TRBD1,CASSFPDRTTGELFF
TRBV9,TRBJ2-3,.,CASSGGMWSDTQYF
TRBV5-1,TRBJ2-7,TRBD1,CASNPVPGQGWKEQYF
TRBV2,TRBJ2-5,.,CASATGLETQYF
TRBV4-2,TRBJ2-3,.,CASSQDGGTDTQYF
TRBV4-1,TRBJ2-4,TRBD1,CASSQDRDRLNIQYF
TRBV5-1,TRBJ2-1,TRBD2,CASSWTGLAGGSEQFF
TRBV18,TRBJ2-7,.,CASSMDFSSSYEQYF
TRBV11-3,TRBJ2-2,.,CASSARFDSTGELFF
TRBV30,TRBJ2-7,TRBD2,CAWSVKAGGGLEQYF
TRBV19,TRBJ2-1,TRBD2,CASRTAGLSYNEQFF
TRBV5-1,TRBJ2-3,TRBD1,CASKDREVDTQYF
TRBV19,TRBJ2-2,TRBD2,CASSILAGVTGELFF
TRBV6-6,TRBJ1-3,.,CASSYVRGNTIYF
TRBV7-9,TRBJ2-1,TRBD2,CASSFYAGLIYNEQFF
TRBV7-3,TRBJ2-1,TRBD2,CASSLTASGSYNEQFF
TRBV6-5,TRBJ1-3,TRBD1,CASSSDRSAGNTIYF
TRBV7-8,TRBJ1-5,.,CASSSSGHFYSNQPQHF
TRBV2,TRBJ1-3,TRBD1,CASRALGQERGNTIYF
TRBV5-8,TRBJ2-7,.,CASSLQQLYEQYF
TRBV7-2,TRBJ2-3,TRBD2,CASSFTAGGPTDTQYF
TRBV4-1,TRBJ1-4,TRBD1,CASSQRGPTNEKLFF
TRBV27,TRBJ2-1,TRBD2,CASSSGTSVLEGQFF
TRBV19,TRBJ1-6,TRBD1,CASSFRTGESSPLHF
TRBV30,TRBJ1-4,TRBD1,CACDVGQPDEKLFF
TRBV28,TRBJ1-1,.,CASSLPPLPPTPFF
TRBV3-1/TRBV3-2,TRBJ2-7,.,CASSQQSLGGEQYF
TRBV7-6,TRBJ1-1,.,CASSFRANTEAFF
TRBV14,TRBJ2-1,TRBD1,CASSQAGDRASNEQFF
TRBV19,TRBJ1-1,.,CASSAGVATEAFF
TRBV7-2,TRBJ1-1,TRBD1,CASSSQTGGQAEAFF
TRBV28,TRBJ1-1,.,CASSLRPGQSTEAFF
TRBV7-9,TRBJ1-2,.,CASSFGVGYTF
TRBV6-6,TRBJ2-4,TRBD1,CASSYFGQEANIQYF
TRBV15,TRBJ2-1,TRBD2,CATSDSTTSGSIEFF
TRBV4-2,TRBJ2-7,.,CASSQDMGGYSYEQYF
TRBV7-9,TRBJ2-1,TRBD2,CASSTSKTIAGLKPNEQFF
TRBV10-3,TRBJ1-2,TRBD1,CAIRGQVDPYGYTF
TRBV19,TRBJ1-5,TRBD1,CASSWDSRYNQPQHF
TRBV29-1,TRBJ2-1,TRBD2,CSVEDLAGVEQFF
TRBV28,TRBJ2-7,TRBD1,CASRLSPGTGGYEQYF
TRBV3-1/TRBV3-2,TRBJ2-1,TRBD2,CASSHGTSGRGGNEQFF
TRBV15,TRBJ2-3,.,CATSREVANLITDTQYF
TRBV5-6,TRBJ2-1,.,CASIPGLGSYNEQFF
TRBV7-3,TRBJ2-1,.,CASSLGSGVYNEQFF
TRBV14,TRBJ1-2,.,CASSLTDNYGYTF